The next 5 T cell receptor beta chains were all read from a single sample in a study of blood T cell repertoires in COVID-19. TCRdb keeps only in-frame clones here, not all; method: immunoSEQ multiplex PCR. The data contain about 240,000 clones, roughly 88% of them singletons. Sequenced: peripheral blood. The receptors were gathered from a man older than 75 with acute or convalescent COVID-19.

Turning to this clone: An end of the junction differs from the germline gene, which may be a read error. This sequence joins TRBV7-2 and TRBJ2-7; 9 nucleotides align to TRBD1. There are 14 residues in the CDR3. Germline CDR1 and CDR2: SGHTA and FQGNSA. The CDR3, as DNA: TGTGCCGGCAGCACTGACAGGGGGAGATACGAGCAGTACTTC. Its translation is CAGSTDRGRYEQYF.

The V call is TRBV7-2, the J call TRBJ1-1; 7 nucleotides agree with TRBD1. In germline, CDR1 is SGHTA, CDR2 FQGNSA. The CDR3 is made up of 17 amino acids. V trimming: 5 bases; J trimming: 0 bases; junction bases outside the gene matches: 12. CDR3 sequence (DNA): TGTGCCAGCAGCCCAACCTGGGCGGGACAGCTGAACACTGAAGCTTTCTTT. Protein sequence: CASSPTWAGQLNTEAFF.

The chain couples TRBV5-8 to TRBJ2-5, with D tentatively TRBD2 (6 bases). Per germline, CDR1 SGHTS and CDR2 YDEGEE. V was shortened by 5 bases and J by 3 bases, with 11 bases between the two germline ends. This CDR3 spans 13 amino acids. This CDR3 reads CASRGGAKETQYF. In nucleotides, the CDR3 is TGTGCCAGCAGAGGAGGGGCGAAAGAGACCCAGTACTTC. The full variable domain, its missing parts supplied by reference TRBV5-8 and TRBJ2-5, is EAGVTQSPTHLIKTRGQQATLRCSPISGHTSVYWYQQALGLGLQFLLWYDEGEERNRGNFPPRFSGRQFPNYSSELNVNALELEDSALYLCASRGGAKETQYFGPGTRLLVL.

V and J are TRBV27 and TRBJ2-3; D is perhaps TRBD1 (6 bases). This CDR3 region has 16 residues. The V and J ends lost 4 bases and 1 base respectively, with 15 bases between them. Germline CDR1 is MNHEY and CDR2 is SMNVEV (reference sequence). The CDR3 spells CASSWTTGTRTDTQYF. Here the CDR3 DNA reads TGTGCCAGCAGTTGGACAACAGGGACACGCACAGATACGCAGTATTTT.

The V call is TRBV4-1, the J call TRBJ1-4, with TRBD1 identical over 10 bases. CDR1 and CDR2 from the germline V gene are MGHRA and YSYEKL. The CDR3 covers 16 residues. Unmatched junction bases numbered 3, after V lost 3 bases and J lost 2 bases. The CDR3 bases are TGCGCCAGCAGCCAGGGACAGGGGACGACTAATGAAAAACTGTTTTTT. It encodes CASSQGQGTTNEKLFF.